The rows below give T cell receptor beta chains drawn from one sample of a study of cytomegalovirus exposure and HLA in healthy donors. TCRdb keeps only in-frame clones here, not all; method: immunoSEQ multiplex PCR. The data hold 55,000 to 70,000 clones, with over 90% observed a single time. Sequencing was performed on PBMCs. Every receptor here comes from a young man in good health and CMV-seronegative. CDR3s include the opening cysteine and the closing phenylalanine or tryptophan. A D gene is named only where the DNA matches it firmly. A clone size is listed for some rows: how often the clone was seen (once, few, many), or a class if it is expanded.

- - TRBJ2-7 TRBV5-4 CASSLEGYEQYF TGTGCCAGCAGCTTAGAGGGCTACGAGCAGTACTTC
- few TRBJ1-2 TRBV6-1 CASSESPTDDGYTF TGTGCCAGCAGTGAATCACCGACAGATGATGGCTACACCTTC
- - TRBJ2-3 TRBV5-6 CASSFLAADTQYF TGTGCCAGCAGCTTTTTGGCAGCAGATACGCAGTATTTT
TRBD1 - TRBJ1-4 TRBV6-1 CASSLTTGPEEKLFF TGTGCCAGCAGTCTTACGACAGGGCCGGAGGAAAAACTGTTTTTT
TRBD1 - TRBJ1-5 TRBV28 CASSYQTGSRDQPQHF TGTGCCAGCAGTTATCAGACAGGGTCGCGGGATCAGCCCCAGCATTTT
- - TRBJ1-1 TRBV7-3 CASSRTENTEAFF TGTGCCAGCAGCCGGACAGAGAACACTGAAGCTTTCTTT
TRBD2 - TRBJ2-5 TRBV10-3 CAIGRGAGAETQYF TGTGCCATCGGGCGAGGTGCGGGAGCTGAGACCCAGTACTTC
- - TRBJ2-7 TRBV7-2 CASSLAQPRDEQYF TGTGCCAGCAGCCTCGCCCAGCCTCGGGACGAGCAGTACTTC
- - TRBJ1-1 TRBV29-1 CSVDWVRVNTEAFF TGCAGCGTTGATTGGGTTCGGGTGAACACTGAAGCTTTCTTT
- - TRBJ2-2 TRBV11-3 CASSLGVTGELFF TGTGCCAGCAGCTTAGGAGTCACCGGGGAGCTGTTTTTT
- - TRBJ1-2 TRBV10-3 CAISDQGRTASDGYTF TGTGCCATCAGTGACCAGGGGCGGACCGCCTCTGATGGCTACACCTTC
- - TRBJ1-2 TRBV30 CAWVRGGGYTF TGTGCCTGGGTTCGGGGGGGTGGCTACACCTTC
- - TRBJ1-1 TRBV29-1 CSVDKDGWNTEAFF TGCAGCGTGGACAAGGACGGATGGAACACTGAAGCTTTCTTT
TRBD2 - TRBJ2-1 TRBV18 CASSPRTSGSYNEQFF TGTGCCAGCTCACCACGGACTAGCGGTTCTTACAATGAGCAGTTCTTC
- once TRBJ2-1 TRBV7-9 CASSLAPRANEQFF TGTGCCAGCAGCTTAGCGCCGAGGGCCAATGAGCAGTTCTTC
TRBD1 - TRBJ1-1 TRBV10-3 CAISGTVNTEAFF TGTGCCATCAGCGGGACAGTTAACACTGAAGCTTTCTTT
- - TRBJ2-7 TRBV28 CASSPGAGVRYEQYF TGTGCCAGCAGCCCAGGGGCAGGGGTTAGATACGAGCAGTACTTC
- once TRBJ2-5 TRBV11-2 CASSLQGRVEETQYF TGTGCCAGCAGCTTACAAGGCAGGGTTGAAGAGACCCAGTACTTC
TRBD1 once TRBJ1-4 TRBV2 CASRAGTGEEKLFF TGTGCCAGCAGAGCCGGGACAGGGGAAGAAAAACTGTTTTTT
- - TRBJ1-1 TRBV4-2 CASSQPSAEAFF TGTGCCAGCAGCCAACCCAGCGCCGAAGCTTTCTTT
- - TRBJ2-7 TRBV28 CASLGSPYEQYF TGTGCCAGCTTAGGGAGCCCCTACGAGCAGTACTTC
- once TRBJ2-2 TRBV5-1 CASSLVSSKGPTGELFF TGCGCCAGCAGCTTGGTCAGCTCTAAGGGGCCCACCGGGGAGCTGTTTTTT
- - TRBJ2-1 TRBV9 CASSDRGTPNEQFF TGTGCCAGCAGCGACCGGGGGACCCCCAATGAGCAGTTCTTC
- - TRBJ1-1 TRBV5-1 CASSLGAGNTEAFF TGCGCCAGCAGCTTGGGGGCGGGGAACACTGAAGCTTTCTTT
- - TRBJ2-1 TRBV2 CASRRAPPDNEQFF TGTGCCAGCAGGAGGGCCCCCCCCGACAATGAGCAGTTCTTC
TRBD1 - TRBJ1-5 TRBV27 CASSRFGTGSNQPQHF TGTGCCAGCAGTAGATTCGGGACAGGGAGCAATCAGCCCCAGCATTTT
- - TRBJ2-5 TRBV5-1 CASSLNLGTGETQYF TGCGCCAGCAGCTTGAATTTGGGTACGGGGGAGACCCAGTACTTC